This entry lists 30 T cell receptor beta chains sequenced from one sample in a study of blood T cell repertoires in COVID-19. Repertoires were generated with immunoSEQ multiplex PCR, while TCRdb's copy carries only in-frame clones and drops some. Here the sample spans under 250,000 clones, around four fifths being singletons. Sequences were obtained from peripheral blood. These receptors all stem from a man aged 40-50 years with active or convalescent COVID-19.

CDR3 nucleotides: TGTGCCAGCAGCAAAGAACGAGAGCCGGGGAACACTGAAGCTTTCTTT. It yields the protein CASSKEREPGNTEAFF. V usage is TRBV21-1 and J usage is TRBJ1-1. TRBV21-1 is shown as a pseudogene. The CDR3 is 16 amino acids.

J is TRBJ2-1 and V is TRBV5-1; TRBD1 is a possible D gene (6 bases). Looked up from germline, CDR1 is SGHRS and CDR2 is YFSETQ. The V end was cut by 1 base, the J end by 4 bases, with 9 bases between. This CDR3 has 14 residues. CDR3 nucleotide sequence: TGCGCCAGCAGCTTGTGGGGGCGGTACAATGAGCAGTTCTTC. This gives the protein CASSLWGRYNEQFF.

The V call is TRBV4-3, the J call TRBJ1-6; a possible D gene is TRBD1 (5 bases). Germline V CDR1 and CDR2: LGHNA, YSLEER. This CDR3 comprises 16 residues. The V end was cut by 8 bases, the J end by 4 bases, with 18 bases between. For the CDR3, the DNA is TGCGCCAGCGGGGGGGGAAGGGGAGATTATAATTCACCCCTCCACTTT. This encodes CASGGGRGDYNSPLHF.

V and J are TRBV5-1 and TRBJ1-5; the D gene is possibly TRBD1 (5 bases). CDR1 SGHRS and CDR2 YFSETQ come from the germline V gene. V was trimmed by 4 bases and J by 3 bases, leaving 14 bases between them. The CDR3 runs to 15 residues. This chain's CDR3 is CASSPGVAHNQPQHF. In nucleotides, the CDR3 is TGCGCCAGCAGCCCGGGGGTGGCCCACAATCAGCCCCAGCATTTT. Full variable domain (remainder filled in from reference TRBV5-1 and TRBJ1-5): KAGVTQTPRYLIKTRGQQVTLSCSPISGHRSVSWYQQTPGQGLQFLFEYFSETQRNKGNFPGRFSGRQFSNSRSEMNVSTLELGDSALYLCASSPGVAHNQPQHFGDGTRLSIL.

This chain uses TRBV7-3 with TRBJ2-2; 7 bases are a match to TRBD1. CDR1 SGHTA and CDR2 FQGTGA come from the germline V gene. With V trimmed by 4 bases and J by 4 bases, 9 bases remained unmatched. The CDR3 is 16 residues long. For the CDR3, the DNA is TGTGCCAGCAGCTCCAGACAGGGAGTAATCACCGGGGAGCTGTTTTTT. Amino acids: CASSSRQGVITGELFF.

The CDR3 nucleotides are TGTGCCAGCAGTTTATCGCGGGGGACAGGACCTCATGGCTACACCTTC. Protein: CASSLSRGTGPHGYTF. The V gene is TRBV27, the J gene TRBJ1-2; 8 bases line up with TRBD1. The germline gives CDR1 MNHEY, CDR2 SMNVEV (reference sequence). This CDR3 is 16 amino acids long. Germline trimming cut 0 bases from V and 6 bases from J; bases unmatched to any gene: 9.

A word on this clone: This sample includes further DNA sequences coding for the same CDR3. The gene calls are TRBV5-1 and TRBJ1-1; TRBD1 matches 8 bases. Unmatched junction bases numbered 2, after V lost 3 bases and J lost 1 base. Germline V gene sequence: CDR1 SGHRS, CDR2 YFSETQ. The CDR3 is 14 amino acids. The CDR3 reads CASSWDRPNTEAFF. CDR3 coding DNA: TGCGCCAGCAGCTGGGACAGGCCGAACACTGAAGCTTTCTTT.

The chain employs TRBV29-1 and TRBJ1-2, with D hard to call. The V and J ends lost 3 bases and 8 bases respectively, with 13 bases between them. CDR3 length: 12 residues. Germline V CDR1 and CDR2: SQVTM, ANQGSEA. The CDR3 reads CSVEGLALGYTF. In DNA form, the CDR3 reads TGCAGCGTTGAGGGCCTAGCCCTAGGCTACACCTTC.

The V and J genes are TRBV28 and TRBJ1-5, with D unresolved. Deletions cut 1 base from V and 1 base from J, with 11 bases between. Germline V gene sequence: CDR1 MDHEN, CDR2 SYDVKM. The CDR3 is made up of 16 amino acids. The CDR3 DNA is TGTGCCAGCAGTTTATCCACCAGGAAGAGCAATCAGCCCCAGCATTTT. This translates into CASSLSTRKSNQPQHF.

CDR3 loop: CASSGGVGQGANTQYF. The CDR3 DNA is TGTGCCAGCAGTGGGGGTGTGGGACAGGGGGCAAATACGCAGTATTTT. The rearrangement joins TRBV2 to TRBJ2-3; 12 nucleotides match TRBD1. The length of the CDR3 is 16 residues. Germline V gene lookup returns CDR1 SNHLY and CDR2 FYNNEI. V lost 4 bases to trimming and J lost 7 bases; unmatched junction nucleotides: 9.

In its sample, this clone was seen many times. This CDR3 reads CASSPTPDRVNYGYTF. CDR3 bases: TGTGCCAGCAGCCCAACACCCGACAGGGTTAACTATGGCTACACCTTC. The rearrangement links TRBV7-9 to TRBJ1-2; 7 bases are a match to TRBD1. This CDR3 has 16 amino acids. V lost 5 bases and J lost 1; bases outside the gene matches: 10. Germline lookup yields CDR1 SEHNR and CDR2 FQNEAQ (reference sequence).

The J gene is TRBJ2-3, the V gene TRBV6-4, with 8 bases matching TRBD1. The V segment lost 2 bases and the J segment 3 bases; nucleotides outside the gene matches: 7. Germline V gene lookup returns CDR1 MRHNA and CDR2 SNTAGT. The CDR3 totals 16 residues. Here the CDR3 DNA reads TGTGCCAGCAGTGACCAGGGGGCTTTTGGTACAGATACGCAGTATTTT. Translating gives CASSDQGAFGTDTQYF.

This rearrangement joins TRBV19 to TRBJ1-1; 8 bases agree with TRBD1. The CDR3 has 15 residues. The V and J ends lost 5 bases and 2 bases, in that order; junction bases with no gene match: 7. Germline loops: CDR1 LNHDA, CDR2 SQIVND (reference sequence). The DNA for the CDR3 is TGTGCCAGTAGTCCAGGGACAGGAAAAAACACTGAAGCTTTCTTT. Translation gives CASSPGTGKNTEAFF.

The rearrangement uses TRBV4-1 and TRBJ2-1, with D possibly being TRBD1 (6 bases). The ends were cut back, 4 bases at V and 9 bases at J, with 16 bases in the middle. The CDR3 has 14 residues. Germline V lookup: CDR1 MGHRA, CDR2 YSYEKL. The CDR3 DNA sequence: TGCGCCAGCAGCCCACTACCACAGGGTTTTGAGCAGTTCTTC. This gives the protein CASSPLPQGFEQFF.

The chain recombines TRBV7-2 with TRBJ1-1, with D perhaps matching TRBD1 (5 bases). The CDR3 sequence is 14 residues long. The germline V gene encodes CDR1 SGHTA and CDR2 FQGNSA. Trimming took off 4 bases at V and 4 bases at J, with 13 bases between the two ends. CDR3 in DNA: TGTGCCAGCAGCTCTCAGGGAGGGAGCACTGAAGCTTTCTTT. Protein product: CASSSQGGSTEAFF.

In its sample, this clone was seen a few times. The V gene is TRBV28, the J gene TRBJ2-7, with D tentatively TRBD1 (5 bases). CDR3 size: 17 residues. CDR1 and CDR2 (germline): MDHEN, SYDVKM. Trimming left V 8 bases short and J 0 bases short, with 23 bases between. In nucleotides, the CDR3 is TGTGCCAGCCTTCCTCCTGGGGCCGCCCTCAGCTCCTACGAGCAGTACTTC. This encodes CASLPPGAALSSYEQYF.

The chain has TRBV5-1 and TRBJ1-6; TRBD1 agrees at 7 bases. The CDR3 loop spans 15 amino acids. Germline V gene sequence: CDR1 SGHRS, CDR2 YFSETQ. The V segment lost 5 bases and the J segment 10 bases; nucleotides outside the gene matches: 12. As DNA, the CDR3 is TGCGCCAGCAGAGAACAGGGGACCGCCCGCTCACCCCTCCACTTT. This gives the protein CASREQGTARSPLHF.

The chain is built from TRBV12-5 and TRBJ2-4; TRBD1 agrees at 8 bases. The CDR3 sequence is 17 residues long. V lost 2 bases and J lost 1; bases outside the gene matches: 7. Germline CDR1 reads LGHNT; CDR2 reads FRNRAP. The CDR3: CASGLTTGAEAKNIQYF. The CDR3, as DNA: TGTGCTAGTGGTTTGACGACAGGGGCCGAGGCCAAAAACATTCAGTACTTC. Variable domain in full (rest from reference TRBV12-5 and TRBJ2-4): DARVTQTPRHKVTEMGQEVTMRCQPILGHNTVFWYRQTMMQGLELLAYFRNRAPLDDSGMPKDRFSAEMPDATLATLKIQPSEPRDSAVYFCASGLTTGAEAKNIQYFGAGTRLSVL.

This clone occurred a few times. The chain couples TRBV11-3 to TRBJ1-1; D perhaps matches TRBD1 (5 bases). Deletions cut 4 bases from V and 1 base from J, with 10 bases between. CDR3 length: 14 amino acids. CDR1 and CDR2 (germline): SGHNT, YENEEA. CDR3 residues: CASSSLGGNTEAFF. The CDR3 nucleotides are TGTGCCAGCAGCTCTCTCGGGGGGAACACTGAAGCTTTCTTT. The full variable domain, rest sourced from reference TRBV11-3 and TRBJ1-1, is EAGVVQSPRYKIIEKKQPVAFWCNPISGHNTLYWYLQNLGQGPELLIRYENEEAVDDSQLPKDRFSAERLKGVDSTLKIQPAELGDSAVYLCASSSLGGNTEAFFGQGTRLTVV.

The chain recombines TRBV20-1 with TRBJ1-1; D is possibly TRBD1 (5 bases). CDR3 length equals 11 residues. Germline CDR1 DFQATT, CDR2 SNEGSKA (reference sequence). V gave up 2 bases and J gave up 7 bases, with 8 bases separating them. The CDR3 here is CSARQGSEAFF. CDR3 nucleotides: TGCAGTGCTAGACAGGGTAGTGAAGCTTTCTTT.

The rearrangement uses TRBV7-3 and TRBJ2-1, with TRBD2 matching 7 bases. The V gene's germline CDR1 is SGHTA and CDR2 FQGTGA. The CDR3 contains 16 residues. V lost 0 bases, J lost 2 bases, and 4 bases stayed unmatched. The CDR3 nucleotides are TGTGCCAGCAGCTTAACGCCTAGCGGTACCTACAATGAGCAGTTCTTC. Amino acids: CASSLTPSGTYNEQFF.

The chain is built from TRBV5-6 and TRBJ1-2; D ambiguous. Germline assignment: CDR1 SGHDT and CDR2 YYEEEE. Trimming pared 1 base from V and 4 bases from J, leaving 11 bases between. The CDR3 covers 14 residues. The CDR3 here is CASSLMGGSYGYTF. In DNA form, the CDR3 reads TGTGCCAGCAGCTTGATGGGAGGTAGCTATGGCTACACCTTC.

This chain links TRBV6-2 or TRBV6-3 with TRBJ2-2; D remains ambiguous. V lost 5 bases and J lost 3, with 19 bases in between. This CDR3 contains 17 residues. The germline gives CDR1 MNHEY, CDR2 SVGEGT. The DNA for the CDR3 is TGTGCCAGCAGTAAACCCGTACAGCTTATCCACACCGGGGAGCTGTTTTTT. This sequence encodes CASSKPVQLIHTGELFF.

This clone has only one observation. The chain has TRBV24-1 and TRBJ2-3; possibly TRBD1 for D (6 bases). Germline CDR1 is KGHDR and CDR2 is SFDVKD. Trimming removed 2 bases at V and 12 bases at J, with 14 bases between. This CDR3 spans 13 amino acids. This CDR3 is CATSDYTGPVQYF. The CDR3 region has the DNA TGTGCCACCAGTGATTACACAGGGCCGGTCCAGTATTTT.

About this clone: Additional DNA sequences in this sample encode the identical CDR3. The J gene is TRBJ1-3, the V gene TRBV5-1; D not certain. This CDR3 spans 14 amino acids. Germline V CDR1 and CDR2: SGHRS, YFSETQ. V dropped 0 bases and J dropped 3 bases, with 7 bases sitting between them. CDR3 DNA: TGCGCCAGCAGCTTGGCGGGTTTTGGAAACACCATATATTTT. Amino acid sequence: CASSLAGFGNTIYF.

This chain connects TRBV5-4 to TRBJ1-2; 7 bases are a match to TRBD1. V trimming: 4 bases; J trimming: 8 bases; junction bases outside the gene matches: 11. The CDR3 loop spans 14 amino acids. CDR1 is SGHNT and CDR2 is YYREEE in the germline V gene (reference sequence). The CDR3 DNA sequence: TGTGCCAGCAGCACCCGACAGGGACTAGGCGGCTACACCTTC. Encoded protein: CASSTRQGLGGYTF.

The chain joins TRBV24-1 to TRBJ2-1; the match to TRBD2 covers 7 bases. CDR1 and CDR2 from the germline V gene are KGHDR and SFDVKD. V gave up 7 bases and J gave up 8 bases; unmatched junction bases: 16. This CDR3 comprises 16 residues. The DNA of the CDR3 is TGTGCCACCAGCGAAAGTGGGAGGGACCCCGAGGATGAGCAGTTCTTC. Translating gives CATSESGRDPEDEQFF.

The chain recombines TRBV7-3 with TRBJ1-2; D unresolved. The germline V gene encodes CDR1 SGHTA and CDR2 FQGTGA. The CDR3 is 14 amino acids. V was cut by 1 base and J by 8 bases, with 14 bases left in between. The CDR3 DNA reads as TGTGCCAGCAGCTTAAATAGCGAGGGCTACGGCTACACCTTC. Residues: CASSLNSEGYGYTF.

The chain uses TRBV4-2 and TRBJ1-5; D not certain. This CDR3 spans 14 amino acids. Germline V gene sequence: CDR1 LGHNA, CDR2 YNFKEQ. V lost 6 bases to trimming and J lost 4 bases, with 13 bases between them. CDR3 bases: TGTGCCAGCAGTGTACCGGGAGATAATCAGCCCCAGCATTTT. It specifies CASSVPGDNQPQHF.

The chain employs TRBV27 and TRBJ2-7, with a tentative D call TRBD2 (5 bases). The CDR3 has 14 amino acids. Between the trimmed V and J ends, which lost 2 bases and 5 bases, there was a span of 13 bases. CDR1 MNHEY and CDR2 SMNVEV come from the germline V gene (reference sequence). CDR3 DNA: TGTGCCAGCAGTTTAATGCCGGGGATAGACGAGCAGTACTTC. Amino acid sequence: CASSLMPGIDEQYF.